This T cell receptor beta chain was identified during a study of blood T cells in healthy people across ages. Germline V gene sequence: CDR1 MNHNS, CDR2 SASEGT. This CDR3 spans 17 amino acids. The authors ran a second PCR of roughly 6 to 12 cycles using a sample-barcoded 5' primer and a J-beta primer mix. One entry per CDR3 protein results from TCRdb running MiXCR on the 5' RACE reads. There are approximately 800,000 distinct CDR3 sequences in the sample; just over 55% occur only once, and about a quarter lies in the top ten. On this clonotype itself: The antigen remains unidentified.

Aged roughly 6 to 90, donors were systemically healthy Caucasians from Russia. Study-wide findings and caveats: Significant beta diversity loss was already apparent by age approximately 37, declining roughly linearly.

The chain uses TRBV6-1 and TRBJ2-1; TRBD2 matches at 10 bases. The DNA end favors TRBJ2-7, so the J call may be wrong. The sample comprised blood. This clonotype was obtained from a man aged 35 to 55 in good health. The CDR3 loop is CASTDMSSGGSYNEQYF. Here the CDR3 DNA reads TGTGCCAGCACCGACATGTCTAGCGGGGGCTCCTACAATGAGCAGTACTTC.